This passage covers 5 T cell receptor beta chains from one sample sequenced in a study of blood T cell repertoires in COVID-19. Using immunoSEQ multiplex PCR, the repertoire was profiled, and TCRdb retains in-frame clones only, with some absent. In the table there are fewer than 150,000 clones, around 86% of which are singletons. Sequenced sample: peripheral blood. These receptors were obtained from a woman in her forties or fifties who had recovered from COVID-19.

J is TRBJ2-1 and V is TRBV4-3, with 10 bases identical to TRBD2. With V trimmed by 0 bases and J by 12 bases, 11 bases remained unmatched. Germline loops: CDR1 LGHNA, CDR2 YSLEER. This CDR3 has 16 amino acids. In DNA form, the CDR3 reads TGCGCCAGCAGCCAAGAAAGAAAGGTTTTAGCGGGAGGGCAGTTCTTC. Encoded protein: CASSQERKVLAGGQFF.

This rearrangement joins TRBV11-3 to TRBJ1-1, with D perhaps TRBD1 (6 bases). This CDR3 comprises 18 residues. Germline-derived CDR1 and CDR2 are SGHNT and YENEEA. V gave up 1 base and J gave up 0 bases, with 18 bases separating them. CDR3 region: CASSLVGQWGRVNTEAFF. The CDR3 nucleotides read TGTGCCAGCAGCTTAGTAGGACAGTGGGGGAGGGTGAACACTGAAGCTTTCTTT.

This clone has a handful of counts. The chain combines TRBV5-1 with TRBJ1-1, with D possibly matching TRBD1 (6 bases). CDR3 length: 14 amino acids. V was clipped by 4 bases and J by 4 bases, with 14 bases between them. The germline V gene encodes CDR1 SGHRS and CDR2 YFSETQ. The CDR3 DNA sequence: TGCGCCAGCAGCCCCCTGGGAGGGGGCACTGAAGCTTTCTTT. Translation gives CASSPLGGGTEAFF.

The rearrangement links TRBV2 to TRBJ2-5; TRBD1 matches 12 bases. The V gene end was trimmed by 6 bases and the J gene end by 5 bases; junction bases not matched to a gene: 10. Germline-derived CDR1 and CDR2 are SNHLY and FYNNEI. There are 16 residues in the CDR3. The CDR3 sequence is CASRDLGQGATETQYF. The CDR3 region has the DNA TGTGCCAGCAGAGACCTGGGACAGGGGGCGACGGAGACCCAGTACTTC. Based on the CDR3 plus reference TRBV2 and TRBJ2-5, the full variable domain is EPEVTQTPSHQVTQMGQEVILRCVPISNHLYFYWYRQILGQKVEFLVSFYNNEISEKSEIFDDQFSVERPDGSNFTLKIRSTKLEDSAMYFCASRDLGQGATETQYFGPGTRLLVL.

The genes are TRBV28 and TRBJ2-1; 10 bases map to TRBD1. CDR3 length equals 15 residues. CDR1 and CDR2 from the germline V gene are MDHEN and SYDVKM. Losses at the gene ends were 7 bases for V and 4 bases for J; bases not matched to a gene: 7. The DNA for the CDR3 is TGTGCCAGCATAGGACAGGGGGTAGGATACAATGAGCAGTTCTTC. This gives the protein CASIGQGVGYNEQFF.